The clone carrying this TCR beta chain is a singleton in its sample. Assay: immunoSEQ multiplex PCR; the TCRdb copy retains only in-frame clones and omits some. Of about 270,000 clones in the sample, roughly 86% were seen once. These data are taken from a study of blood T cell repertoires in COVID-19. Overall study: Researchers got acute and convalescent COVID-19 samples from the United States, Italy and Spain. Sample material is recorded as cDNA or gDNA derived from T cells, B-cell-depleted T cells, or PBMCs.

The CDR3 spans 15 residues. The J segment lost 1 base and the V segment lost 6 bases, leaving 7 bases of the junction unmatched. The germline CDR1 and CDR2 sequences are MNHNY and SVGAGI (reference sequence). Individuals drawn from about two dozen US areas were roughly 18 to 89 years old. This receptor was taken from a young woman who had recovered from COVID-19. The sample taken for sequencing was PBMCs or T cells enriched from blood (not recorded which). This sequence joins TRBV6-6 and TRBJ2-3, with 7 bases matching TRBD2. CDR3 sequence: CASRYTSARTDTQYF. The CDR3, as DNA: TGTGCCAGCAGATATACTAGCGCCCGCACAGATACGCAGTATTTT.